The rows below give T cell receptor beta chains drawn from one sample of a study of radiation and T cells in renal cell carcinoma. Profiled with immunoSEQ multiplex PCR; TCRdb holds only in-frame clones, not every one. The data show approximately 110,000 clones, roughly 80% seen once. Here the sequenced sample was blood, taken from a patient whose treatment included radiotherapy and nephrectomy. These TCRs come from a woman aged 55-69 years with renal cell carcinoma. CDR3s include the opening cysteine and the closing phenylalanine or tryptophan. The D gene is left open where the match is weak. For some rows the clone size is stated as once, few or many, or as a class when expanded; others skip it.

>TRBV19|NA|TRBJ1-3|16|NA
TGTGCCAGTAGTGACCCGGGCCGAGGCTCTGGAAACACCATATATTTT
CASSDPGRGSGNTIYF
>TRBV7-6|NA|TRBJ2-7|13|TRBD1
TGTGCCAGCAGGCGGGCAGGGGGCCGCGAGCAGTACTTC
CASRRAGGREQYF
>TRBV4-3|NA|TRBJ2-7|16|TRBD1
TGCGCCAGCAGCCAAGGGGTTGGGGACAGTGCCTACGAGCAGTACTTC
CASSQGVGDSAYEQYF
>TRBV7-6|NA|TRBJ2-7|13|NA
TGTGCCAGCAGCTTCACCAGAGCCTACGAGCAGTACTTC
CASSFTRAYEQYF
>TRBV30|NA|TRBJ2-6|12|NA
TGTGCCTGGGGTTCTGGGGCCAACGTCCTGACTTTC
CAWGSGANVLTF
>TRBV6-1|NA|TRBJ1-3|14|NA
TGTGCCAGCAGTGCGGACGGTAGAGGAAACACCATATATTTT
CASSADGRGNTIYF
>TRBV21-1|NA|TRBJ1-2|14|NA
TGTGCCAGCAGCAAAGACAGGCTTAACTATGGCTACACCTTC
CASSKDRLNYGYTF
>TRBV2|once|TRBJ2-7|16|TRBD2
TGTGCCAGCAGTGAGGGGCTAGCGGGGGCCGGCTACGAGCAGTACTTC
CASSEGLAGAGYEQYF
>TRBV11-2|NA|TRBJ2-7|11|NA
TGTGCCAGCAGCCGCTCCTACGAGCAGTACTTC
CASSRSYEQYF
>TRBV7-3|once|TRBJ1-1|17|NA
TGTGCCAGCAGCTTAAAAAAGTTGGTAGGTCCCCCCACTGAAGCTTTCTTT
CASSLKKLVGPPTEAFF
>TRBV5-1|NA|TRBJ1-2|15|NA
TGCGCCAGCAGCTTGGGATCCGGAGGGAACTATGGCTACACCTTC
CASSLGSGGNYGYTF
>TRBV6-1|NA|TRBJ1-2|13|TRBD1
TGTGCCAGCAGTGGACAGGGGGCTGGTGGCTACACCTTC
CASSGQGAGGYTF
>TRBV19|NA|TRBJ1-5|16|NA
TGTGCCAGTACTCCTTTGGGAAGGTTTAGCAATCAGCCCCAGCATTTT
CASTPLGRFSNQPQHF
>TRBV19|few|TRBJ1-5|12|NA
TGTGCCAGTAGCCTCCGCAATCAGCCCCAGCATTTT
CASSLRNQPQHF
>TRBV9|NA|TRBJ2-5|19|NA
TGTGCCAGCAGCGTCCGACCGACAAGGGGCCCTACCTCATGGGAGACCCAGTACTTC
CASSVRPTRGPTSWETQYF
>TRBV21-1|NA|TRBJ1-2|16|NA
TGTGCCAGCAGCATCATTTGCAGGTCCCTCGGGGCTGGCTACACCTTC
CASSIICRSLGAGYTF
>TRBV7-9|NA|TRBJ2-1|18|NA
TGTGCCAGCAGCTTAGCGACAGACAGCGACAGCTCCTACAATGAGCAGTTCTTC
CASSLATDSDSSYNEQFF
>TRBV10-1|NA|TRBJ1-1|14|TRBD1
TGCGCCAGCAGTGCCGGACAGGGCCCGATTGAAGCTTTCTTT
CASSAGQGPIEAFF
>TRBV28|NA|TRBJ2-4|14|NA
TGTGCCAGCAGTTTACCCAGAGCCAAAAACATTCAGTACTTC
CASSLPRAKNIQYF
>TRBV6-1|NA|TRBJ1-1|15|TRBD1
TGTGCCAGCAGTGAGATGACAGGGGCATGGGCTGAAGCTTTCTTT
CASSEMTGAWAEAFF
>TRBV29-1|NA|TRBJ2-7|14|TRBD1
TGCAGCGTTGCTACGCCGGGACAGGGTTACGAGCAGTACTTC
CSVATPGQGYEQYF
>TRBV30|NA|TRBJ1-5|13|NA
TGTGCCTGGAGTGGAGGGGAATATCAGCCCCAGCATTTT
CAWSGGEYQPQHF
>TRBV9|few|TRBJ2-5|15|TRBD2
TGTGCCAGCAGCGGTCCGCTAGCGGGGTCAGAGACCCAGTACTTC
CASSGPLAGSETQYF
>TRBV27|once|TRBJ1-5|13|TRBD1
TGTGCCAGCAGTGACAGGGGAGGCCAGCCCCAGCATTTT
CASSDRGGQPQHF
>TRBV28|NA|TRBJ2-2|14|TRBD2
TGTGGTGCGGGGGTGTTGTCGAACACCGGGGAGCTGTTTTTT
CGAGVLSNTGELFF
>TRBV4-1|NA|TRBJ1-5|14|NA
TGCGCCAGCAGCCAAGATCCCGGACAGCAGCCCCAGCATTTT
CASSQDPGQQPQHF
>TRBV6-6|NA|TRBJ2-2|14|TRBD2
TGTGCCACCCACCGGGGGGGTGACGCCGGGGAGCTGTTTTTT
CATHRGGDAGELFF
>TRBV29-1|few|TRBJ1-1|12|TRBD1
TGCAGCGTTAGGGGGCAGGACACTGAAGCTTTCTTT
CSVRGQDTEAFF
>TRBV2|NA|TRBJ1-2|10|NA
TGTGCCAGCAGGACCGAGGGCTACACCTTC
CASRTEGYTF
>TRBV6-4|NA|TRBJ1-2|15|NA
TGTGCCAGCAGTGCTAGTGGGGCCTTGACCTATGGCTACACCTTC
CASSASGALTYGYTF
>TRBV30|few|TRBJ1-1|13|NA
TGTGCCTGGAGTGTACAGAGGGACACTGAAGCTTTCTTT
CAWSVQRDTEAFF
>TRBV27|NA|TRBJ1-4|15|NA
TGTGCCAGCAGTCTAACGACAGCAACTAATGAAAAACTGTTTTTT
CASSLTTATNEKLFF
>TRBV7-3|NA|TRBJ2-7|13|NA
TGTGCCAGCAGCCCCGGACCTTCCTACGAGCAGTACTTC
CASSPGPSYEQYF
>TRBV7-6|NA|TRBJ1-1|12|NA
TGTGCCAGCAGCTCAAGGAACACTGAAGCTTTCTTT
CASSSRNTEAFF
>TRBV5-4|NA|TRBJ1-1|15|NA
TGTGCCAGCAGCTCGCGACCTGACAAGAACACTGAAGCTTTCTTT
CASSSRPDKNTEAFF
>TRBV6-1|NA|TRBJ2-3|16|NA
TGTGCCAGCAGTGAACGCGGGGGCGTGAGCACAGATACGCAGTATTTT
CASSERGGVSTDTQYF
>TRBV5-1|NA|TRBJ1-1|12|NA
TGCGCCAGCACCCTAGGGGGGACTGAAGCTTTCTTT
CASTLGGTEAFF
>TRBV19|NA|TRBJ2-7|18|NA
TGTGCCAGTAGCCCTATTCCGGCTCCCGGACAGCGGGTCTACGAGCAGTACTTC
CASSPIPAPGQRVYEQYF
>TRBV4-1|NA|TRBJ2-3|14|NA
TGCGCCAGCAGCTTGGGACCGAACACAGATACGCAGTATTTT
CASSLGPNTDTQYF
>TRBV6-6|NA|TRBJ2-5|15|TRBD2
TGTGCCAGCAGCCTTCTCAAGCGGGGGTTGGAGACCCAGTACTTC
CASSLLKRGLETQYF
>TRBV4-1|NA|TRBJ1-2|10|NA
TGCGCCAGCAGCCAAGGTGGCTACACCTTC
CASSQGGYTF
>TRBV6-1|NA|TRBJ1-5|13|NA
TGTGCCAGCTCTGGGGTTCTCGGTCAGCCCCAGCATTTT
CASSGVLGQPQHF
>TRBV7-2|once|TRBJ2-3|15|NA
TGTGCCAGCAGCCTCCGGGAAAAATACACAGATACGCAGTATTTT
CASSLREKYTDTQYF
>TRBV27|NA|TRBJ2-7|12|TRBD2
TGTGCCAGCAATGGTAGGGGAGGGGAGCAGTACTTC
CASNGRGGEQYF
>TRBV2|NA|TRBJ1-4|13|TRBD1
TGTGCCAGCTACGGACAGGGAGGGGAAAAACTGTTTTTT
CASYGQGGEKLFF
>TRBV11-1|NA|TRBJ2-2|12|NA
TGTGCCAGCAGCTTTAACACCGGGGAGCTGTTTTTT
CASSFNTGELFF
>TRBV7-9|many|TRBJ1-6|15|NA
TGTGCCAGCAGCCCTGGGGTGGGGCGCAATTCACCCCTCCACTTT
CASSPGVGRNSPLHF
>TRBV30|few|TRBJ1-1|13|NA
TGTGCCTGGAGTGTTAGGGTAGACACTGAAGCTTTCTTT
CAWSVRVDTEAFF
>TRBV28|NA|TRBJ1-2|15|TRBD1
TGTGCCAGCAGTACCCCCGGGACAGGAGTCTATGGCTACACCTTC
CASSTPGTGVYGYTF
>TRBV6-6|many|TRBJ1-5|15|TRBD1
TGTGCCAGCAGACCGGTGGACAGGGCCAATCAGCCCCAGCATTTT
CASRPVDRANQPQHF
>TRBV7-2|NA|TRBJ2-5|14|NA
TGTGCCAGCAGCTTTAACTGGAACGCCGAGGCCCAGTACTTC
CASSFNWNAEAQYF
>TRBV6-1|NA|TRBJ1-1|14|NA
TGTGCCAGCACCTGGTCGGTACGAACCGCTGAAGCTTTCTTT
CASTWSVRTAEAFF
>TRBV6-1|NA|TRBJ1-1|14|TRBD1
TGTGCCAGCAGTGAAGTGGGGACAGGGGGTGAAGCTTTCTTT
CASSEVGTGGEAFF
>TRBV11-2|NA|TRBJ1-1|14|NA
TGTGCCAGCAGCCGGAGTCTTGCGAACACTGAAGCTTTCTTT
CASSRSLANTEAFF
>TRBV4-2|NA|TRBJ2-7|14|TRBD1
TGTGCCAGCAGAAATCCGGGACAGGGGAACGAGCAGTACTTC
CASRNPGQGNEQYF